The clone carrying this T cell receptor (beta chain) appeared a few times. Its ends do not fully match the called genes, so a read error is possible. This entry is derived from a study of blood T cell repertoires in COVID-19. Germline CDR1 and CDR2: WNHNN and SYGVQD (reference sequence). The CDR3 spans 13 residues. Sequencing was performed with immunoSEQ multiplex PCR; in TCRdb, only in-frame clones are kept and a portion is missing. The profile shows fewer than 150,000 clones, more than 65% of them singletons. This receptor was identified in a man between 50 and 59 years old with acute or convalescent COVID-19. The chain has TRBV10-1 and TRBJ1-6; the match to TRBD1 covers 7 bases. Sequenced sample: peripheral blood. Written as DNA, the CDR3 is TGCGCCAGCAGCCCGGGGGTCCGGACAGGAAAGGACTTT. This encodes CASSPGVRTGKDF.